The sequence of this T cell receptor beta chain was determined in a study of OX40 agonist ivuxolimab in advanced cancers. Whole-study context: Dose-escalation patients were diagnosed with hepatocellular carcinoma, melanoma, renal cell cancer or head and neck cancer.

The CDR3 is 15 residues long. CDR1 is ENHRY, CDR2 SYGVKD, per germline. The ends were cut back, 2 bases at V and 7 bases at J, with 15 bases in the middle. Profiled with immunoSEQ multiplex PCR; TCRdb holds only in-frame clones, not every one. The data contain approximately 82,000 clones, roughly 92% of them seen just once; the ten biggest clones take up roughly 0.65%. Sample: CD4+ or CD8+ T cells sorted from blood, taken in a trial of the OX40 agonist ivuxolimab. This receptor was identified in an adult with an advanced solid tumor such as melanoma, head and neck, liver or kidney cancer. This chain connects TRBV10-3 to TRBJ2-1, with D possibly being TRBD2 (5 bases). CDR3 nucleotide sequence: TGTGCCATCAGTGAGGGGAGCGACTGGAAGAATGAGCAGTTCTTC. This translates into CAISEGSDWKNEQFF.